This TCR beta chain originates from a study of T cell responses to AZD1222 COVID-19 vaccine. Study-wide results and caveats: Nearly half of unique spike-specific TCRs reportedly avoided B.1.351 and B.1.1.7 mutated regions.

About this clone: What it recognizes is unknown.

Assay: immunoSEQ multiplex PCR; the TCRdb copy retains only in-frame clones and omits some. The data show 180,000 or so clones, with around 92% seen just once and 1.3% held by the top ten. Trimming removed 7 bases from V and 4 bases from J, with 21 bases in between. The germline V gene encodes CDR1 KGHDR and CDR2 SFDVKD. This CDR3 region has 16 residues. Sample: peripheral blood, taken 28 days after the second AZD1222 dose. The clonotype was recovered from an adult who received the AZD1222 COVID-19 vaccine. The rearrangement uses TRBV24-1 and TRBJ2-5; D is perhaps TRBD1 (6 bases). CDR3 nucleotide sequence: TGTGCCACCAGAAATCCGGGACATACTGGCCTAGAGACCCAGTACTTC. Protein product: CATRNPGHTGLETQYF.